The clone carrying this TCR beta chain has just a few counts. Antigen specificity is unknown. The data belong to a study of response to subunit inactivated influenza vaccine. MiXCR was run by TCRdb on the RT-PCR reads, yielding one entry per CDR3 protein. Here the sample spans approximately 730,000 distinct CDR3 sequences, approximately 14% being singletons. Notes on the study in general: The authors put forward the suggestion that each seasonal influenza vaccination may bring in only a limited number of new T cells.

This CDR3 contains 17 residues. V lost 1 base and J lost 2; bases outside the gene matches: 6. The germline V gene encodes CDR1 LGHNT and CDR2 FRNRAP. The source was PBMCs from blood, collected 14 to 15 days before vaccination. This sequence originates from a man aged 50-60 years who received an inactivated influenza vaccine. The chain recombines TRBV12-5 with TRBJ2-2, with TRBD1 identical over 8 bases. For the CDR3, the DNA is TGTGCTAGTGGTTTGGCCTTAGGACAGGGAAACACCGGGGAGCTGTTTTTT. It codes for CASGLALGQGNTGELFF.